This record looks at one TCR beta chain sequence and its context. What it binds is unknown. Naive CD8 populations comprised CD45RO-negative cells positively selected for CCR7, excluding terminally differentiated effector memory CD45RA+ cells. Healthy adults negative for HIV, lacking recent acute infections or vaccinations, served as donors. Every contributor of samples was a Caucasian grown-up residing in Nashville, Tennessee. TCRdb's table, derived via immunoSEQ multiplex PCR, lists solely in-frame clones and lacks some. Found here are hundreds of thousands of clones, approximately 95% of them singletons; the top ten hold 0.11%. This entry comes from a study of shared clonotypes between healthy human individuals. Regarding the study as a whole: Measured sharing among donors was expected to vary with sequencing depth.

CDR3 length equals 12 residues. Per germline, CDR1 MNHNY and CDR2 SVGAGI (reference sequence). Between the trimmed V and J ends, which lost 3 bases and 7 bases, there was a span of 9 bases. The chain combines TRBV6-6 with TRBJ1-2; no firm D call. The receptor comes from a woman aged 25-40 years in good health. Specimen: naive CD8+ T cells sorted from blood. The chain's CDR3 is CASSYLGIGYTF. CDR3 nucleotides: TGTGCCAGCAGTTATTTGGGAATTGGCTACACCTTC.